The 23 T cell receptor beta chains below were found in one sample sequenced in a study of T-cell reconstitution after alpha-beta-depleted transplantation in children. TCRbeta library preparation incorporated unique molecular identifiers. TCRdb fed the PCR reads into MiXCR, producing one record per CDR3 protein. This table holds a few hundred thousand distinct CDR3 sequences, 25% to 30% found once. The sample here was PBMCs, taken before TCRalphabeta/CD19-depleted stem cell transplant. Every receptor here comes from a boy less than two years old with Wiskott-Aldrich syndrome, due to receive a stem cell transplant.

Notes on this clonotype: One end of the junction does not line up with germline, which may come from a read error. The rearrangement joins TRBV7-2 to TRBJ1-2; 7 bases agree with TRBD1. This CDR3 has 12 amino acids. Germline values: CDR1 SGHTA, CDR2 FQGNSA. Here the CDR3 reads CASSLGDRIIAF. In DNA, the CDR3 is TGTGCCAGCAGCTTGGGGGACAGAATTATCGCCTTC.

The chain joins TRBV12-3 or TRBV12-4 to TRBJ1-1; maybe TRBD1 (5 bases). This CDR3 spans 14 amino acids. V was clipped by 6 bases and J by 7 bases, with 18 bases between them. In nucleotides, the CDR3 is TGTGCCAGCAGCGAAGACGGGGGAGGAAATGAAGCTTTCTTT. It encodes CASSEDGGGNEAFF.

The V gene is TRBV27, the J gene TRBJ1-3, with D possibly being TRBD1 (6 bases). The length of the CDR3 is 13 residues. V gave up 5 bases and J gave up 5 bases, with 10 bases separating them. Germline V gene data show CDR1 as MNHEY and CDR2 as SMNVEV (reference sequence). The CDR3 loop reads CASSRGQRNTIYF. The DNA for the CDR3 is TGTGCCAGCAGTAGAGGACAGCGAAACACCATATATTTT.

This chain connects TRBV5-1 to TRBJ2-1; D is undetermined. The CDR3 has 17 amino acids. V lost 2 bases and J lost 8, with 23 bases in between. Germline CDR1 and CDR2: SGHRS and YFSETQ. Here the CDR3 DNA reads TGCGCCAGCAGCTTATTGGGTGAATGGACCTCGGGCGATGAGCAGTTCTTC. Protein: CASSLLGEWTSGDEQFF.

The chain recombines TRBV25-1 with TRBJ1-1; D remains unclear. V was trimmed by 5 bases and J by 1 base, leaving 8 bases between them. The CDR3 has 13 residues. Germline V gene lookup returns CDR1 MGHDK and CDR2 SYGVNS. The CDR3, as DNA: TGTGCCAGCAGTCGCGGACCGAACACTGAAGCTTTCTTT. It translates to CASSRGPNTEAFF.

This clonotype was counted between two and nine times. V gene TRBV30 combines with J gene TRBJ1-6; no firm D call. Germline V gene sequence: CDR1 GTSNPN, CDR2 SVGIG (reference sequence). Trimming shortened V by 0 bases and J by 4 bases, and 10 bases separated the two germline ends. The CDR3 is 15 residues long. CDR3 in amino acids: CAWSVGDRYNSPLHF. CDR3 nucleotide sequence: TGTGCCTGGAGTGTAGGCGACCGATATAATTCACCCCTCCACTTT.

In this sample, this clonotype turned up a few times. This chain connects TRBV5-6 to TRBJ2-1; TRBD1 matches at 9 bases. This CDR3 contains 15 residues. With V trimmed by 4 bases and J by 6 bases, 8 bases remained unmatched. Per the germline V gene, CDR1 is SGHDT and CDR2 is YYEEEE. CDR3 region: CASSVGQGPLNEQFF. The CDR3 nucleotides read TGTGCCAGCAGCGTTGGACAGGGGCCGCTCAATGAGCAGTTCTTC.

This clonotype was counted only a few times. This chain connects TRBV7-2 to TRBJ1-2, with 9 nucleotides matching TRBD1. Trimming cost V 5 bases and J 2 bases; bases outside gene matches: 9. The CDR3 is 16 residues long. Germline CDR1 reads SGHTA; CDR2 reads FQGNSA. CDR3 residues: CASSVVPGTGNYGYTF. CDR3 DNA: TGTGCCAGCAGCGTCGTCCCCGGGACAGGGAACTATGGCTACACCTTC.

Only a few counts were recorded for this clonotype. This rearrangement joins TRBV5-1 to TRBJ1-2, with no clear D. This CDR3 region has 14 residues. With 0 bases removed from V and 5 bases from J, the gap between germline ends came to 11 bases. Germline CDR1 reads SGHRS; CDR2 reads YFSETQ. The CDR3 sequence: CASSLGLDGYGYTF. Here the CDR3 DNA reads TGCGCCAGCAGCTTGGGTCTGGATGGTTATGGCTACACCTTC.

This clonotype was seen a few times. The genes are TRBV2 and TRBJ1-5; possibly TRBD1 for D (6 bases). This CDR3 region has 15 residues. Germline assignment: CDR1 SNHLY and CDR2 FYNNEI. The V end lost 4 bases, the J end lost 1 base, and 11 bases lay between the germline ends. CDR3 nucleotides: TGTGCCAGCAGTGGCCGGGGGGCGAGCAATCAGCCCCAGCATTTT. It translates to CASSGRGASNQPQHF.

The chain joins TRBV20-1 to TRBJ2-3; D is undetermined. Germline CDR1 DFQATT, CDR2 SNEGSKA (reference sequence). The CDR3 runs to 13 residues. V was clipped by 4 bases and J by 4 bases, with 12 bases between them. The CDR3 DNA reads as TGCAGTGCTAAAGGGTCCTTCGCAGATACGCAGTATTTT. Protein product: CSAKGSFADTQYF.

The CDR3 DNA sequence: TGTGCCAGCAGCTTAATACTGAGCCGCCAACAGTACGAGCAGTACTTC. Translation: CASSLILSRQQYEQYF. V gene TRBV7-2 combines with J gene TRBJ2-7; D call uncertain. V lost 2 bases and J lost 4, with 18 bases in between. This CDR3 region has 16 residues. In germline, CDR1 is SGHTA, CDR2 FQGNSA.

The chain employs TRBV3-1 and TRBJ2-7; 7 bases agree with TRBD2. Losses at the gene ends were 2 bases for V and 3 bases for J; bases not matched to a gene: 4. Germline values: CDR1 LGHDT, CDR2 YNNKEL (reference sequence). This CDR3 contains 14 residues. Here the CDR3 reads CASSQSGKGYEQYF. CDR3 sequence (DNA): TGTGCCAGCAGCCAAAGCGGGAAGGGCTACGAGCAGTACTTC.

In its sample, this clonotype was seen a few times. The chain links TRBV10-3 to TRBJ2-1, with D perhaps TRBD1 or TRBD2 (6 bases each). Trimming shortened V by 2 bases and J by 6 bases, and 14 bases separated the two germline ends. CDR3 length: 15 amino acids. Germline V gene lookup returns CDR1 ENHRY and CDR2 SYGVKD. The CDR3 loop reads CAISERGAGSNEQFF. The DNA of the CDR3 is TGTGCCATCAGTGAGAGGGGGGCTGGCTCCAATGAGCAGTTCTTC.

Notes on this clonotype: The junction does not match germline at one end; this may be a read error. This chain joins TRBV10-3 and TRBJ2-1; TRBD2 agrees at 8 bases. The CDR3 has 16 residues. The germline CDR1 and CDR2 sequences are ENHRY and SYGVKD. The CDR3: CAISGLSGITYNKQFF. Here the CDR3 DNA reads TGTGCCATCAGTGGGCTTAGCGGGATAACCTACAATAAGCAGTTCTTC.

CDR3: CASSSLGGSTDTQYF. The CDR3 DNA sequence: TGTGCCAGCAGTTCTCTAGGCGGGAGCACAGATACGCAGTATTTT. The chain links TRBV6-5 to TRBJ2-3; possible D gene TRBD2, 5 bases. V lost 4 bases and J lost 0, with 11 bases in between. This CDR3 has 15 residues. In germline, CDR1 is MNHEY, CDR2 SVGAGI.

The chain carries TRBV5-1 and TRBJ1-1; D is unresolved. The germline gives CDR1 SGHRS, CDR2 YFSETQ. With 4 bases removed from V and 7 bases from J, the gap between germline ends came to 17 bases. This CDR3 has 14 residues. The CDR3 reads CASSPNAGINEAFF. CDR3 sequence (DNA): TGCGCCAGCAGCCCGAACGCGGGGATTAATGAAGCTTTCTTT. The full variable domain, in which reference TRBV5-1 and TRBJ1-1 provide the parts outside the CDR3, is KAGVTQTPRYLIKTRGQQVTLSCSPISGHRSVSWYQQTPGQGLQFLFEYFSETQRNKGNFPGRFSGRQFSNSRSEMNVSTLELGDSALYLCASSPNAGINEAFFGQGTRLTVV.

This chain joins TRBV4-2 and TRBJ2-1; TRBD2 might be the D (6 bases). Germline V gene sequence: CDR1 LGHNA, CDR2 YNFKEQ. Trimming stripped 7 bases from V and 12 bases from J, with 16 bases between. CDR3 size: 12 residues. Written as DNA, the CDR3 is TGTGCCAGCACTCGGGGAGGCTCGCGGCAGTTCTTC. Its protein product is CASTRGGSRQFF.

This clonotype came up once. V usage is TRBV12-1 and J usage is TRBJ2-7; the tabulated D call, TRBD1, remains unverified against the DNA. TRBV12-1 is flagged as a pseudogene. The CDR3 has 15 residues. CDR3 bases: TGTGCCAGCAGCTTTACAGGAGGGGCGGATTACGAGCAGTACTTC. This codes for CASSFTGGADYEQYF.

CDR3: CASSLEFRSGTEAFF. The CDR3 DNA sequence: TGTGCCAGCAGCTTAGAATTCAGGTCGGGGACTGAAGCTTTCTTT. The chain couples TRBV7-2 to TRBJ1-1, with no clear D. The germline V gene has CDR1 SGHTA and CDR2 FQGNSA. CDR3 length equals 15 residues. V lost 1 base and J lost 5, with 14 bases in between.

This clonotype was seen only a few times. The chain joins TRBV5-1 to TRBJ2-7; perhaps D is TRBD1 or TRBD2 (6 bases each). This CDR3 is built from 13 residues. Germline V lookup: CDR1 SGHRS, CDR2 YFSETQ. V was trimmed by 6 bases and J by 5 bases, leaving 15 bases between them. Here the CDR3 reads CASNRDSRDEQYF. The CDR3 bases are TGCGCCAGCAACAGGGACTCTCGCGACGAGCAGTACTTC.

The chain is built from TRBV10-3 and TRBJ1-1; D gene uncertain. Germline V lookup: CDR1 ENHRY, CDR2 SYGVKD. This CDR3 is built from 13 residues. V was pared by 4 bases and J by 0 bases, with 6 bases between. The CDR3 DNA reads as TGTGCCATCAGTGTGAATATGAACACTGAAGCTTTCTTT. Translation gives CAISVNMNTEAFF.

This sequence joins TRBV15 and TRBJ2-7, with D possibly TRBD1 on 5 matching bases. Trimming took 5 bases from V and 0 from J, leaving 8 bases between them. There are 13 residues in the CDR3. Per the germline V gene, CDR1 is LNHNV and CDR2 is YYDKDF (reference sequence). CDR3 nucleotide sequence: TGTGCCACCAGCTACGACAGCTCCTACGAGCAGTACTTC. It encodes CATSYDSSYEQYF.